One sample yielded the 27 T cell receptor beta chains listed below, sequenced in a study of T cell repertoires in cytomegalovirus infection. TCRdb re-called the reads with MiXCR, one entry per CDR3 protein. The table lists more than 150,000 distinct CDR3 sequences, about 21% of them singletons. The sample was PBMCs. The receptors derive from a human donor in good health (CMV status not recorded). Some clones in this sample may be carry-over from other donors' samples.

This clonotype was recorded a few times. This rearrangement joins TRBV12-5 to TRBJ2-3; D ambiguous. This CDR3 is 14 amino acids long. With 0 bases removed from V and 0 bases from J, the gap between germline ends came to 4 bases. The germline CDR1 and CDR2 sequences are LGHNT and FRNRAP. Written as DNA, the CDR3 is TGTGCTAGTGGTTTGGTACAGAGCACAGATACGCAGTATTTT. This gives the protein CASGLVQSTDTQYF.

In this sample, this clonotype turned up many times. The chain is built from TRBV7-8 and TRBJ2-1; 9 nucleotides align to TRBD2. The germline V gene encodes CDR1 SGHVS and CDR2 FQNEAQ. Trimming took 1 base from V and 12 from J; bases not matched to a gene: 22. The CDR3 sequence is 19 residues long. CDR3 coding DNA: TGTGCCAGCAGCTTAGTATCCCCGGTAGCGGGAGACTATAGAGGGGTGCAGTTCTTC. This sequence encodes CASSLVSPVAGDYRGVQFF.

The chain uses TRBV7-8 and TRBJ1-2; a possible D gene is TRBD1 (6 bases). Trimming shortened V by 5 bases and J by 2 bases, and 21 bases separated the two germline ends. This CDR3 region has 17 residues. Germline CDR1 reads SGHVS; CDR2 reads FQNEAQ. The CDR3 DNA reads as TGTGCCAGCAGCCCTCCGTGGGGGCAGGGAGTGAACTATGGCTACACCTTC. Encoded protein: CASSPPWGQGVNYGYTF. The whole variable domain, filled in from reference TRBV7-8 and TRBJ1-2, reads GAGVSQSPRYKVAKRGQDVALRCDPISGHVSLFWYQQALGQGPEFLTYFQNEAQLDKSGLPSDRFFAERPEGSVSTLKIQRTQQEDSAVYLCASSPPWGQGVNYGYTFGSGTRLTVV.

The chain recombines TRBV6-2 or TRBV6-3 with TRBJ2-1; D uncertain. V lost 6 bases and J lost 8, with 17 bases in between. The CDR3 runs to 14 residues. CDR1 MNHEY and CDR2 SVGEGT come from the germline V gene. The CDR3 is CASRASAARDEQFF. The CDR3 DNA reads as TGTGCCAGCAGGGCCTCTGCGGCACGCGATGAGCAGTTCTTC.

This clonotype has a handful of counts. The rearrangement joins TRBV5-1 to TRBJ2-3, with 8 bases fitting TRBD1. CDR3 length: 14 residues. Per the germline V gene, CDR1 is SGHRS and CDR2 is YFSETQ. V dropped 4 bases and J dropped 2; count of bases not matched to a gene: 3. The DNA of the CDR3 is TGCGCCAGCAGCGCTCAGGGGGCCACAGATACGCAGTATTTT. Its protein is CASSAQGATDTQYF.

The genes are TRBV19 and TRBJ1-2; D is unclear. Trimming took off 4 bases at V and 3 bases at J, with 12 bases between the two ends. Per the germline V gene, CDR1 is LNHDA and CDR2 is SQIVND (reference sequence). There are 14 residues in the CDR3. This CDR3 is CASSNGEGYYGYTF. CDR3 sequence (DNA): TGTGCCAGTAGTAACGGGGAAGGCTACTATGGCTACACCTTC.

This clonotype was recorded a few times. The chain links TRBV28 to TRBJ1-2, with D possibly matching TRBD1 (5 bases). In germline, CDR1 is MDHEN, CDR2 SYDVKM. V was cut by 1 base and J by 5 bases, with 23 bases left in between. The CDR3 contains 18 residues. The CDR3 sequence: CASSLSVGVGGNSYGYTF. The CDR3 nucleotides read TGTGCCAGCAGTTTATCGGTTGGTGTGGGGGGAAATTCATATGGCTACACCTTC.

Many counts were recorded for this clonotype. The CDR3 bases are TGTGCCAGCAGCCCGCCCGGGGACGGGGAGCTGTTTTTT. It codes for CASSPPGDGELFF. The V call is TRBV7-2, the J call TRBJ2-2; a weak D match, TRBD2 (5 bases). Between the trimmed V and J ends, which lost 5 bases and 7 bases, there was a span of 11 bases. CDR3 size: 13 residues. The germline V gene encodes CDR1 SGHTA and CDR2 FQGNSA.

A few counts support this clonotype. The V and J genes are TRBV5-1 and TRBJ2-5, with 12 nucleotides matching TRBD2. The V gene end was trimmed by 3 bases and the J gene end by 4 bases; junction bases not matched to a gene: 4. Germline CDR1 and CDR2: SGHRS and YFSETQ. The CDR3 consists of 15 residues. CDR3 in DNA: TGCGCCAGCAGCTCAGGACTAGCGGGATTAGAGACCCAGTACTTC. This encodes CASSSGLAGLETQYF.

The CDR3 loop reads CASSLASGGNPLQETQYF. The DNA of the CDR3 is TGTGCCAGCAGCTTGGCGAGCGGGGGGAATCCGCTCCAAGAGACCCAGTACTTC. The V call is TRBV5-4, the J call TRBJ2-5; TRBD2 aligns across 9 bases. V lost 0 bases and J lost 1; bases outside the gene matches: 10. This CDR3 has 18 residues. Germline CDR1 and CDR2: SGHNT and YYREEE (reference sequence).

This clonotype has more than one count but fewer than ten. V and J are TRBV12-3 or TRBV12-4 and TRBJ2-3; 7 bases agree with TRBD2. Trimming removed 6 bases from V and 6 bases from J; junction bases left unmatched: 15. The CDR3 sequence is 16 residues long. CDR3: CASSQRGRGGGDTQYF. CDR3 DNA sequence: TGTGCCAGCAGCCAAAGGGGCCGAGGCGGGGGTGATACGCAGTATTTT.

This clonotype has a count of ten or more. The chain carries TRBV7-9 and TRBJ2-7; possibly TRBD1 or TRBD2 for D (5 bases each). V lost 4 bases and J 2 bases, leaving 15 bases between the germline ends. In germline, CDR1 is SEHNR, CDR2 FQNEAQ (reference sequence). The CDR3 has 15 residues. The CDR3 DNA reads as TGTGCCAGCAGCTCCCTTCGGGACGGGACCTACGAGCAGTACTTC. This sequence encodes CASSSLRDGTYEQYF.

This chain joins TRBV23-1 and TRBJ2-7; D is ambiguous. TRBV23-1 is designated an ORF whose function remains uncertain. CDR3 length equals 15 residues. V lost 4 bases and J lost 2, with 15 bases in between. The CDR3 spells CASSLQSRQTYEQYF. CDR3 nucleotide sequence: TGCGCCAGCAGTCTCCAGTCCAGGCAAACCTACGAGCAGTACTTC.

Many counts were recorded for this clonotype. The V and J genes are TRBV2 and TRBJ2-1; unclear D gene. Germline-derived CDR1 and CDR2 are SNHLY and FYNNEI. The V and J ends lost 1 base and 4 bases respectively, with 14 bases between them. The CDR3 extends over 16 amino acids. The CDR3 nucleotides read TGTGCCAGCAGTGAAGTAGAGAATGCCTTATACAATGAGCAGTTCTTC. It specifies CASSEVENALYNEQFF.

This clonotype was counted a few times. V gene TRBV29-1 combines with J gene TRBJ1-1, with 9 nucleotides matching TRBD1. CDR3 length: 10 residues. Trimming removed 6 bases from V and 12 bases from J; junction bases left unmatched: 5. Germline loops: CDR1 SQVTM, CDR2 ANQGSEA. CDR3 region: CSVGDREPFF. The CDR3 DNA sequence: TGCAGCGTCGGGGACAGGGAACCTTTCTTT.

This clonotype was seen a few times. The gene calls are TRBV10-3 and TRBJ1-6, with TRBD1 matching 7 bases. CDR3 length: 14 residues. Germline CDR1 ENHRY, CDR2 SYGVKD. J lost 4 bases, V lost 6 bases, and 3 bases had no gene match. For the CDR3, the DNA is TGTGCCATCAGAGGGACAGCTTATAATTCACCCCTCCACTTT. Translating gives CAIRGTAYNSPLHF.

The chain combines TRBV20-1 with TRBJ1-1; possible D gene TRBD1, 5 bases. Germline V gene data show CDR1 as DFQATT and CDR2 as SNEGSKA (reference sequence). Trimming stripped 4 bases from V and 4 bases from J, with 13 bases between. This CDR3 is built from 13 residues. The CDR3 loop is CSATRPRGTEAFF. In DNA form, the CDR3 reads TGCAGTGCTACCCGGCCTAGGGGCACTGAAGCTTTCTTT.

The sample holds many counts of this clonotype. This chain joins TRBV7-8 and TRBJ2-3; 9 bases line up with TRBD2. Germline trimming cut 6 bases from V and 4 bases from J; bases unmatched to any gene: 8. Germline-derived CDR1 and CDR2 are SGHVS and FQNEAQ. There are 15 residues in the CDR3. The CDR3 is CASSRGRATPDTQYF. In DNA, the CDR3 is TGTGCCAGCAGTCGCGGGAGGGCCACGCCAGATACGCAGTATTTT. The complete variable domain, with remaining parts taken from reference TRBV7-8 and TRBJ2-3, reads GAGVSQSPRYKVAKRGQDVALRCDPISGHVSLFWYQQALGQGPEFLTYFQNEAQLDKSGLPSDRFFAERPEGSVSTLKIQRTQQEDSAVYLCASSRGRATPDTQYFGPGTRLTVL.

This clonotype was seen only a few times. V usage is TRBV12-3 or TRBV12-4 and J usage is TRBJ1-1; 8 positions agree with TRBD1. This CDR3 comprises 11 residues. V lost 3 bases, J lost 11 bases, and 2 bases stayed unmatched. CDR3 in DNA: TGTGCCAGCAGTTTCAGGGGGCGGGCTTTCTTT. Amino acids: CASSFRGRAFF.

This clonotype was observed at least ten times. J is TRBJ1-3 and V is TRBV7-2, with a weak D call TRBD1 (5 bases). The V gene lost 5 bases and the J gene lost 15 bases, with 17 bases spanning the gap. Looked up from germline, CDR1 is SGHTA and CDR2 is FQGNSA. The CDR3 has 12 residues. CDR3 DNA: TGTGCCAGCAGCACCGAGGACATGAGCCAATATTTT. Its translation is CASSTEDMSQYF.

The chain joins TRBV4-3 to TRBJ2-1; D unresolved. Germline CDR1 and CDR2: LGHNA and YSLEER. V lost 4 bases to trimming and J lost 0 bases, with 10 bases between them. There are 15 residues in the CDR3. The CDR3 coding sequence is TGCGCCAGCAGCCTTACGCATAGCTCCTACAATGAGCAGTTCTTC. Protein sequence: CASSLTHSSYNEQFF.

Only a few counts were recorded for this clonotype. This chain uses TRBV5-1 with TRBJ1-1; a possible D gene is TRBD1 (5 bases). The CDR3 contains 16 residues. Per germline, CDR1 SGHRS and CDR2 YFSETQ. Trimming stripped 4 bases from V and 4 bases from J, with 20 bases between. The CDR3 reads CASSPLIVDGGTEAFF. The CDR3 DNA reads TGCGCCAGCAGCCCCCTAATCGTTGATGGGGGCACTGAAGCTTTCTTT. Filled out from reference TRBV5-1 and TRBJ1-1, the complete variable domain reads KAGVTQTPRYLIKTRGQQVTLSCSPISGHRSVSWYQQTPGQGLQFLFEYFSETQRNKGNFPGRFSGRQFSNSRSEMNVSTLELGDSALYLCASSPLIVDGGTEAFFGQGTRLTVV.

The chain uses TRBV7-1 and TRBJ2-1; 14 bases map to TRBD2. TRBV7-1 is an ORF for which the function is uncertain. The CDR3 runs 16 residues. V was pared by 5 bases and J by 7 bases, with 7 bases of the junction left unmatched. In nucleotides, the CDR3 is TGTGCCAGCAGCCCGATGGGACTAGCGGGAGTTAATGAGCAGTTCTTC. Translated, it gives CASSPMGLAGVNEQFF.

This chain links TRBV11-3 with TRBJ2-1; the D is unclear. The CDR3 runs to 15 residues. The germline gives CDR1 SGHNT, CDR2 YENEEA. Trimming took 4 bases from V and 0 from J, leaving 10 bases between them. The DNA of the CDR3 is TGTGCCAGCAGCTCACGTGGGCTCTCCTACAATGAGCAGTTCTTC. Its translation is CASSSRGLSYNEQFF. The whole variable domain, filled in from reference TRBV11-3 and TRBJ2-1, reads EAGVVQSPRYKIIEKKQPVAFWCNPISGHNTLYWYLQNLGQGPELLIRYENEEAVDDSQLPKDRFSAERLKGVDSTLKIQPAELGDSAVYLCASSSRGLSYNEQFFGPGTRLTVL.

This clonotype was seen only once. One base away lies a much larger clone, so this may be a sequencing read error. The chain uses TRBV6-5 and TRBJ2-2; 9 bases agree with TRBD1. V lost 4 bases to trimming and J lost 10 bases; unmatched junction nucleotides: 7. This CDR3 contains 14 residues. CDR1 and CDR2 from the germline V gene are MNHEY and SVGAGI. The CDR3, as DNA: TGTGCCAGCAGTTCGACAGGGGGTCCCGAGGAGCTGTTTTTT. This translates into CASSSTGGPEELFF.

The V gene is TRBV4-3, the J gene TRBJ2-1; TRBD2 matches at 12 bases. The germline V gene encodes CDR1 LGHNA and CDR2 YSLEER. The CDR3 loop spans 17 amino acids. Trimming took 0 bases from V and 7 from J; bases not matched to a gene: 7. CDR3 coding DNA: TGCGCCAGCAGCCAAGACCCCCTAGCGGGAGGGTGGAATGAGCAGTTCTTC. It encodes CASSQDPLAGGWNEQFF.

The V call is TRBV11-2, the J call TRBJ2-5; TRBD1 or TRBD2 may be the D gene (5 bases each). The V gene lost 5 bases and the J gene lost 5 bases, with 15 bases spanning the gap. The CDR3 covers 14 residues. Looked up from germline, CDR1 is SGHAT and CDR2 is FQNNGV. CDR3 sequence: CASSPQRGDETQYF. The CDR3 nucleotides read TGTGCCAGCAGCCCACAAAGAGGGGATGAGACCCAGTACTTC. The full variable domain, completed using reference TRBV11-2 and TRBJ2-5, is EAGVAQSPRYKIIEKRQSVAFWCNPISGHATLYWYQQILGQGPKLLIQFQNNGVVDDSQLPKDRFSAERLKGVDSTLKIQPAKLEDSAVYLCASSPQRGDETQYFGPGTRLLVL.